One and the same sample provided the 10 T cell receptor beta chains below, sequenced in a study of CD8 T cells in ankylosing spondylitis. TCRdb used MiXCR to reprocess the 5' RACE reads, holding one entry per CDR3 protein. The sample lists roughly 170,000 distinct CDR3 sequences, approximately 9% occurring once. Sequencing was done on a sample of blood, either unsorted or a sorted T cell fraction (not recorded which). The receptor set was obtained from a female donor with ankylosing spondylitis or in good health (not recorded which).

The chain couples TRBV7-6 to TRBJ2-3, with 9 bases fitting TRBD2. There are 16 residues in the CDR3. V dropped 5 bases and J dropped 1; count of bases not matched to a gene: 7. The germline CDR1 and CDR2 sequences are SGHVS and FNYEAQ. CDR3 bases: TGTGCCAGCAGCGACCGGACTAGCGACCGCACAGATACGCAGTATTTT. This codes for CASSDRTSDRTDTQYF. Full variable domain (outside the CDR3, taken from reference TRBV7-6 and TRBJ2-3): GAGVSQSPRYKVTKRGQDVALRCDPISGHVSLYWYRQALGQGPEFLTYFNYEAQQDKSGLPNDRFSAERPEGSISTLTIQRTEQRDSAMYRCASSDRTSDRTDTQYFGPGTRLTVL.

This clonotype was seen a handful of times. The genes are TRBV7-9 and TRBJ2-1; D may be TRBD1 or TRBD2 (5 bases each). There are 13 residues in the CDR3. Per germline, CDR1 SEHNR and CDR2 FQNEAQ (reference sequence). Trimming pared 5 bases from V and 12 bases from J, leaving 17 bases between. This chain's CDR3 is CASSEDGDPGQFF. The CDR3 DNA sequence: TGTGCCAGCAGCGAGGACGGGGACCCGGGGCAGTTCTTC.

This clonotype was observed a few times. The chain has TRBV4-2 and TRBJ2-4; the match to TRBD1 covers 9 bases. From germline, CDR1 is LGHNA and CDR2 YNFKEQ. J lost 6 bases, V lost 4 bases, and 4 bases had no gene match. The CDR3 covers 14 residues. The CDR3 reads CASSPGQGANIQYF. CDR3 DNA sequence: TGTGCCAGCAGCCCGGGACAGGGTGCAAACATTCAGTACTTC.

This clonotype was seen more than once but under ten times. The chain carries TRBV3-1 and TRBJ2-1, with TRBD2 matching 8 bases. The CDR3 contains 15 residues. Germline V gene data show CDR1 as LGHDT and CDR2 as YNNKEL (reference sequence). The J segment lost 7 bases and the V segment lost 1 base, leaving 6 bases of the junction unmatched. The CDR3 protein is CASSQVAGRRNEQFF. CDR3 bases: TGTGCCAGCAGCCAAGTAGCGGGGAGGAGAAATGAGCAGTTCTTC.

A word on this clonotype: A much larger clone lies a single base off, so this may be a read error. This rearrangement joins TRBV4-2 to TRBJ2-1; the match to TRBD1 covers 7 bases. The germline CDR1 and CDR2 sequences are LGHNA and YNFKEQ. V dropped 0 bases and J dropped 8; count of bases not matched to a gene: 7. The length of the CDR3 is 15 residues. CDR3 bases: TGTGCCAGCAGCCAAGAACAGGCCACAGGGGATGAGCAGTTCTTC. It encodes CASSQEQATGDEQFF.

The table lists this clonotype with a few counts. The chain uses TRBV4-3 and TRBJ2-1, with D possibly TRBD1 on 5 matching bases. Germline CDR1 reads LGHNA; CDR2 reads YSLEER. The V gene lost 0 bases and the J gene lost 5 bases, with 8 bases spanning the gap. This CDR3 comprises 14 residues. CDR3 nucleotides: TGCGCCAGCAGCCAAGAACAGGTTGACAATGAGCAGTTCTTC. Protein: CASSQEQVDNEQFF.

This clonotype has at least ten counts. This sequence joins TRBV20-1 and TRBJ2-7, with 7 bases that match TRBD1. The CDR3 length is 12 residues. Germline-derived CDR1 and CDR2 are DFQATT and SNEGSKA (reference sequence). With V trimmed by 6 bases and J by 2 bases, 4 bases remained unmatched. CDR3 sequence (DNA): TGCAGTGCGCCGGGACAGACCTACGAGCAGTACTTC. Translation gives CSAPGQTYEQYF.

The V and J genes are TRBV11-1 and TRBJ2-5; 10 bases fit TRBD2. The CDR3 runs to 20 residues. CDR1 is SGHAT and CDR2 is FQDESV in the germline V gene (reference sequence). With 8 bases clipped from V and 1 base from J, the junction kept 22 bases outside the gene matches. The CDR3, as DNA: TGTGCCAGCTCTACGTGGAGGAGCGGGAGGGCGAAGGGGGTCCAAGAGACCCAGTACTTC. The encoded protein is CASSTWRSGRAKGVQETQYF.

The chain couples TRBV5-1 to TRBJ2-7; maybe TRBD1 (5 bases). CDR3 length equals 14 residues. V lost 4 bases to trimming and J lost 5 bases, with 16 bases between them. Germline CDR1 reads SGHRS; CDR2 reads YFSETQ. For the CDR3, the DNA is TGCGCCAGCAGCCCATCAGGGATTACGGACGAGCAGTACTTC. Its protein product is CASSPSGITDEQYF.

This clonotype appeared many times. V and J are TRBV5-1 and TRBJ2-1; D possibly corresponds to TRBD2 (7 bases). CDR3 length: 14 residues. Trimming pared 4 bases from V and 7 bases from J, leaving 15 bases between. The V gene's germline CDR1 is SGHRS and CDR2 YFSETQ. CDR3 bases: TGCGCCAGCAGCCGAGGGGGGGAGCATAATGAGCAGTTCTTC. Residues: CASSRGGEHNEQFF.